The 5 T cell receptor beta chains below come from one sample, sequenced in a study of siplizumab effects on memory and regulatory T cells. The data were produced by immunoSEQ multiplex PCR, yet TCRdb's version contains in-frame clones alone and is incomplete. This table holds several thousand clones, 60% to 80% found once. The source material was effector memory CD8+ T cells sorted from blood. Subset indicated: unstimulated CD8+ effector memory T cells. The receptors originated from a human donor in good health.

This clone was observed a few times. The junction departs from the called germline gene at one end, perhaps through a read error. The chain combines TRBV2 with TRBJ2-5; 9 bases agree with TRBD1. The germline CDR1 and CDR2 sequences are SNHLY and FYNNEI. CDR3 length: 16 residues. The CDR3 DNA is TGTGCCAGCAGGGAAGGACAGGGGCGTGCAAAAGAGACCCAGTACTTC. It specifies CASREGQGRAKETQYF.

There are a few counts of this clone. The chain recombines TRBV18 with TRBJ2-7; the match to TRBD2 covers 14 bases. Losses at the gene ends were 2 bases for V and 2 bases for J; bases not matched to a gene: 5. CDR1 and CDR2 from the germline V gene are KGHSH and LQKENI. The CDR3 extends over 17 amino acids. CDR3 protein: CASSPRLAGGTTYEQYF. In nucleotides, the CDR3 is TGTGCCAGCTCACCAAGACTAGCGGGAGGGACTACCTACGAGCAGTACTTC.

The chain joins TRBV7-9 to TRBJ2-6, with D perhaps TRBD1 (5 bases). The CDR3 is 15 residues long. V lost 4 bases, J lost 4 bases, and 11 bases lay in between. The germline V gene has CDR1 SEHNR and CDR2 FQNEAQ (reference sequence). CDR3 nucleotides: TGTGCCAGCAGCTCAGGGTTGAACGGGGCCAACGTCCTGACTTTC. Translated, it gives CASSSGLNGANVLTF.

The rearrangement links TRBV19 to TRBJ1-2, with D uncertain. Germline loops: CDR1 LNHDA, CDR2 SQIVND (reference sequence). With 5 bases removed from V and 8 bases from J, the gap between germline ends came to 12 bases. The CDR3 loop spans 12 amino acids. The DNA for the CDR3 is TGTGCCAGTAGTCCCGTAAATAGCGGCTACACCTTC. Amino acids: CASSPVNSGYTF.

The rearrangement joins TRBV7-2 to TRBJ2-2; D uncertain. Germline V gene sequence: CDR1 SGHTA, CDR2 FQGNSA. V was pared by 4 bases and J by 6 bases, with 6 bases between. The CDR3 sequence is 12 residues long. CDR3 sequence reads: CASSYPAGELFF. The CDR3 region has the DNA TGTGCCAGCAGCTACCCGGCCGGGGAGCTGTTTTTT.